Following are 10 T cell receptor beta chains from one sample sequenced in a study of shared clonotypes between healthy human individuals. The table came from immunoSEQ multiplex PCR; TCRdb's copy has only in-frame clones and leaves some out. Altogether about 1 million clones are present, 60% to 80% being singletons, with the ten largest covering approximately 1.5%. Sequences were obtained from memory CD4+ T cells sorted from blood. Subset here: CD45RA-negative fraction. The receptors come from a man in his late teens or twenties in good health.

This chain links TRBV28 with TRBJ1-5; D gene uncertain. V shed 3 bases and J shed 7 bases, with 4 bases lying between them. Germline CDR1 is MDHEN and CDR2 is SYDVKM. The CDR3 has 11 residues. CDR3 residues: CASSFRQPQHF. Written as DNA, the CDR3 is TGTGCCAGCAGTTTCCGCCAGCCCCAGCATTTT.

This clone has only a few counts. The V and J genes are TRBV14 and TRBJ2-2; the match to TRBD2 covers 8 bases. The germline V gene encodes CDR1 SGHDN and CDR2 FVKESK. The CDR3 runs to 15 residues. Trimming cost V 1 base and J 4 bases; bases outside gene matches: 2. The CDR3 loop is CASSQVAGFTGELFF. CDR3 nucleotides: TGTGCCAGCAGCCAAGTAGCGGGGTTCACCGGGGAGCTGTTTTTT.

This rearrangement joins TRBV7-9 to TRBJ1-3; D possibly corresponds to TRBD1 (5 bases). With 5 bases removed from V and 0 bases from J, the gap between germline ends came to 11 bases. The CDR3 runs to 15 residues. CDR1 is SEHNR, CDR2 FQNEAQ, per germline (reference sequence). The CDR3 loop reads CASSPDSVSGNTIYF. The CDR3 DNA follows: TGTGCCAGCAGCCCCGACAGCGTCTCTGGAAACACCATATATTTT.

The chain is built from TRBV18 and TRBJ1-2, with a possible D match to TRBD1 (5 bases). Per the germline V gene, CDR1 is KGHSH and CDR2 is LQKENI. V gave up 5 bases and J gave up 2 bases, with 21 bases separating them. The CDR3 loop spans 17 amino acids. The CDR3 spells CASSTGPTLLGNYGYTF. The CDR3 coding sequence is TGTGCCAGCTCAACAGGACCGACCTTACTTGGGAACTATGGCTACACCTTC.

The genes are TRBV27 and TRBJ2-2; D is unresolved. V lost 4 bases, J lost 1 base, and 7 bases lay in between. The CDR3 runs 14 residues. Per germline, CDR1 MNHEY and CDR2 SMNVEV (reference sequence). The CDR3 DNA reads as TGTGCCAGCAGTTGGAAATGGAACACCGGGGAGCTGTTTTTT. Its translation is CASSWKWNTGELFF.

The chain links TRBV5-4 to TRBJ1-2, with 8 bases fitting TRBD1. Unmatched junction bases numbered 10, after V lost 5 bases and J lost 4 bases. Germline V lookup: CDR1 SGHNT, CDR2 YYREEE (reference sequence). The length of the CDR3 is 15 residues. The CDR3 nucleotides are TGTGCCAGCAGTTTAAACGCCGGGACAGGCTATGGCTACACCTTC. Residues: CASSLNAGTGYGYTF.

This rearrangement joins TRBV4-3 to TRBJ2-1, with D hard to call. The ends were cut back, 2 bases at V and 7 bases at J, with 15 bases in the middle. The length of the CDR3 is 15 residues. Germline CDR1 reads LGHNA; CDR2 reads YSLEER. CDR3 residues: CASSQRWTGGNEQFF. CDR3 bases: TGCGCCAGCAGCCAACGGTGGACGGGTGGTAATGAGCAGTTCTTC.

This chain connects TRBV7-9 to TRBJ2-1; the D gene is possibly TRBD1 (5 bases). Trimming took 3 bases from V and 10 from J, leaving 16 bases between them. The germline gives CDR1 SEHNR, CDR2 FQNEAQ (reference sequence). The CDR3 extends over 14 amino acids. The CDR3 here is CASSLGLEPLEQFF. In nucleotides, the CDR3 is TGTGCCAGCAGCTTGGGGCTGGAACCCTTGGAGCAGTTCTTC. The full variable domain, in which reference TRBV7-9 and TRBJ2-1 provide the parts outside the CDR3, is DTGVSQNPRHKITKRGQNVTFRCDPISEHNRLYWYRQTLGQGPEFLTYFQNEAQLEKSRLLSDRFSAERPKGSFSTLEIQRTEQGDSAMYLCASSLGLEPLEQFFGPGTRLTVL.

About this clone: The junction departs from the called germline gene at one end, perhaps through a read error. This chain links TRBV5-6 with TRBJ2-7; a possible D gene is TRBD1 (6 bases). Germline-derived CDR1 and CDR2 are SGHDT and YYEEEE. This CDR3 comprises 12 residues. CDR3 in amino acids: CASSFDRSHPKF. DNA for the CDR3: TGTGCCAGCAGCTTCGACAGGTCACATCCTAAGTTC.

V is TRBV28 and J is TRBJ1-4; 8 bases match TRBD1. The V gene's germline CDR1 is MDHEN and CDR2 SYDVKM. With 7 bases clipped from V and 4 bases from J, the junction kept 2 bases outside the gene matches. The CDR3 contains 13 residues. CDR3 bases: TGTGCCAGCAAACAGGGGGGTAATGAAAAACTGTTTTTT. This sequence encodes CASKQGGNEKLFF.